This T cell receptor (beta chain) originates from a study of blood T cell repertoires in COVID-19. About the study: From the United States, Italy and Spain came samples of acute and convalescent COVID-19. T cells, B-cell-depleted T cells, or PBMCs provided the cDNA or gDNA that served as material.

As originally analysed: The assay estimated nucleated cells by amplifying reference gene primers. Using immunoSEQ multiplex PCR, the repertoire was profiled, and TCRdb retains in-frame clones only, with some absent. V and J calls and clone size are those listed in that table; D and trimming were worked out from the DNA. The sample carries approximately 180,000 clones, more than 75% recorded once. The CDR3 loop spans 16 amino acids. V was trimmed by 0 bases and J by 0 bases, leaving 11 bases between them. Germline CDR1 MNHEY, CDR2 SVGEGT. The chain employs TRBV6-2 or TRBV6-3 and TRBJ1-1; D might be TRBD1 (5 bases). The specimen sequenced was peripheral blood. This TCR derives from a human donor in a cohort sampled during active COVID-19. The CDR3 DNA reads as TGTGCCAGCAGTTACTCGAATAGGGACTTGAACACTGAAGCTTTCTTT. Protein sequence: CASSYSNRDLNTEAFF.